The T cell receptor (beta chain) under discussion was sequenced for a study of blood T cell repertoires in COVID-19. Study information: Samples representing acute and convalescent COVID-19 were sourced from the United States, Italy and Spain. From T cells, B-cell-depleted T cells, or PBMCs came the material, which was cDNA or gDNA.

The authors' processing: Amplification of reference gene primers was used by the study to estimate nucleated cell counts. Here immunoSEQ multiplex PCR was the method, and the copy in TCRdb shows in-frame clones only, minus some. V and J calls plus clone size are reproduced from that table; the DNA served to infer D and trimming. The repertoire holds about 110,000 clones, with about four fifths as singletons. The germline gives CDR1 MNHEY, CDR2 SMNVEV (reference sequence). The CDR3 spans 14 residues. Trimming removed 8 bases from V and 2 bases from J, with 16 bases in between. This sequence was found in a human donor in a cohort sampled during active COVID-19. J is TRBJ2-7 and V is TRBV27; a weak D match, TRBD1 (7 bases). The sample consisted of peripheral blood. CDR3 residues: CASRPQGGAYEQYF. The CDR3, as DNA: TGTGCCAGCCGACCCCAGGGGGGAGCCTACGAGCAGTACTTC.